The clone carrying this T cell receptor (beta chain) was detected a few times. A single base separates this from a much larger clone, so it may be a read error. This CDR3 is built from 15 residues. Looked up from germline, CDR1 is SGHRS and CDR2 is YFSETQ. Trimming cost V 5 bases and J 6 bases; bases outside gene matches: 7. The data belong to a study of T cells in Graves' hyperthyroidism and ophthalmopathy. Absent ophthalmopathy progression within 18 months defined stable Graves' hyperthyroidism. The investigators amplified TCR beta CDR3 regions from RNA transcripts. Using the HTBI primer set, a first-round RT-PCR was run on the TCR CDR3. Each CDR3 protein gets one entry after TCRdb re-called the multiplex PCR reads with MiXCR. The sample has around 200,000 distinct CDR3 sequences; about 15% are singletons.

The chain is built from TRBV5-1 and TRBJ2-1; 11 bases agree with TRBD1. The TCR sequence derives from a woman aged 45-60 years with Graves' hyperthyroidism. Sequencing was carried out using blood. Here the CDR3 reads CASRSWDRGSNEQFF. CDR3 sequence (DNA): TGCGCCAGCAGGTCCTGGGACAGGGGGAGCAATGAGCAGTTCTTC. The complete variable domain, with remaining parts taken from reference TRBV5-1 and TRBJ2-1, reads KAGVTQTPRYLIKTRGQQVTLSCSPISGHRSVSWYQQTPGQGLQFLFEYFSETQRNKGNFPGRFSGRQFSNSRSEMNVSTLELGDSALYLCASRSWDRGSNEQFFGPGTRLTVL.